The 24 T cell receptor beta chains in this list originate from one sample, sequenced in a study of T cells in Graves' hyperthyroidism and ophthalmopathy. What was amplified from RNA transcripts were TCR beta CDR3 regions. The TCR CDR3 was amplified in a first-round RT-PCR using the HTBI primer set. TCRdb re-derived calls from the multiplex PCR reads in MiXCR, one entry per CDR3 protein. Altogether about 290,000 distinct CDR3 sequences are present, approximately 14% being singletons, with the ten largest covering roughly 7.7%. Sequencing was done on a sample of blood. The source of these receptors is a woman in her thirties or forties with Graves' hyperthyroidism.

This clonotype has a count of ten or more. The V call is TRBV7-9, the J call TRBJ2-5; 10 bases fit TRBD2. The CDR3 is 15 amino acids. V lost 2 bases, J lost 4 bases, and 4 bases stayed unmatched. CDR1 SEHNR and CDR2 FQNEAQ come from the germline V gene (reference sequence). The CDR3 sequence is CASSLLAGDGETQYF. For the CDR3, the DNA is TGTGCCAGCAGCTTACTAGCGGGGGATGGAGAGACCCAGTACTTC.

This clonotype showed up many times. The chain combines TRBV3-1 with TRBJ1-5; the D gene is possibly TRBD1 (5 bases). The CDR3 covers 15 residues. Germline V gene data show CDR1 as LGHDT and CDR2 as YNNKEL (reference sequence). Trimming cost V 4 bases and J 0 bases, with 10 bases left between them. In DNA, the CDR3 is TGTGCCAGCAGCCCTGGACACCTTAGCAATCAGCCCCAGCATTTT. Translating it yields CASSPGHLSNQPQHF.

This clonotype was counted between two and nine times. The chain combines TRBV15 with TRBJ2-1; weak D call: TRBD1 (5 bases). The CDR3 runs to 13 residues. V was cut by 1 base and J by 8 bases, with 9 bases left in between. Germline V gene lookup returns CDR1 LNHNV and CDR2 YYDKDF (reference sequence). The CDR3 sequence is CATSRAAGYEQFF. The CDR3 DNA follows: TGTGCCACCAGCAGAGCCGCAGGGTATGAGCAGTTCTTC. The full variable domain, in which reference TRBV15 and TRBJ2-1 provide the parts outside the CDR3, is DAMVIQNPRYQVTQFGKPVTLSCSQTLNHNVMYWYQQKSSQAPKLLFHYYDKDFNNEADTPDNFQSRRPNTSFCFLDIRSPGLGDTAMYLCATSRAAGYEQFFGPGTRLTVL.

Ten or more counts support this clonotype. V is TRBV7-8 and J is TRBJ2-5, with 8 positions matching TRBD2. V trimming: 6 bases; J trimming: 5 bases; junction bases outside the gene matches: 26. Germline CDR1 reads SGHVS; CDR2 reads FQNEAQ. The CDR3 covers 20 residues. CDR3 residues: CASRAYGRTSGSPQRETQYF. The CDR3 DNA follows: TGTGCCAGCAGAGCTTACGGTCGGACCAGCGGGAGTCCGCAAAGGGAGACCCAGTACTTC.

As to this clonotype: Being one base from a much bigger clone, this may be a read error. The J gene is TRBJ2-3, the V gene TRBV3-1; 9 bases are a match to TRBD2. The CDR3 runs 12 residues. Germline CDR1 is LGHDT and CDR2 is YNNKEL (reference sequence). Losses at the gene ends were 5 bases for V and 12 bases for J; bases not matched to a gene: 6. CDR3 amino acids: CASSSSLAGQYF. The CDR3 coding sequence is TGTGCCAGCAGCTCCTCTCTAGCGGGACAGTATTTT.

Concerning this clonotype itself: The germline gene is not matched at one end of the junction; a read error may be the cause. V gene TRBV18 combines with J gene TRBJ1-2, with D unresolved. From germline, CDR1 is KGHSH and CDR2 LQKENI. The CDR3 sequence is 14 residues long. CDR3 region: CASSPSATYDGYTF. The CDR3 DNA is TGTGCCAGTTCACCGTCGGCAACGTATGATGGCTACACCTTC. Based on the CDR3 plus reference TRBV18 and TRBJ1-2, the full variable domain is NAGVMQNPRHLVRRRGQEARLRCSPMKGHSHVYWYRQLPEEGLKFMVYLQKENIIDESGMPKERFSAEFPKEGPSILRIQQVVRGDSAAYFCASSPSATYDGYTFGSGTRLTVV.

This chain joins TRBV3-1 and TRBJ2-1, with unresolved D. V gave up 4 bases and J gave up 6 bases, with 16 bases separating them. The CDR3 sequence is 15 residues long. Germline loops: CDR1 LGHDT, CDR2 YNNKEL (reference sequence). In nucleotides, the CDR3 is TGTGCCAGCAGCCCGTACTTTTCCGAACTCAATGAGCAGTTCTTC. Translation gives CASSPYFSELNEQFF.

The chain joins TRBV12-3 or TRBV12-4 to TRBJ2-7; 7 nucleotides line up with TRBD1. The CDR3 spans 15 residues. Unmatched junction bases numbered 7, after V lost 3 bases and J lost 2 bases. The CDR3 region is CASSFDRAVTYEQYF. The CDR3, as DNA: TGTGCCAGCAGTTTCGACAGGGCGGTGACCTACGAGCAGTACTTC.

The rearrangement joins TRBV6-6 to TRBJ2-2; TRBD1 matches 9 bases. J was trimmed by 9 bases and V by 0 bases; bases with no gene match: 14. The V gene's germline CDR1 is MNHNY and CDR2 SVGAGI (reference sequence). The CDR3 covers 18 residues. The chain's CDR3 is CASSYSLFGGQGIRELFF. In DNA form, the CDR3 reads TGTGCCAGCAGTTACTCTTTATTTGGGGGACAGGGAATAAGGGAGCTGTTTTTT.

The chain uses TRBV5-1 and TRBJ2-5; D ambiguous. CDR1 SGHRS and CDR2 YFSETQ come from the germline V gene. Trimming cost V 1 base and J 5 bases, with 15 bases left between them. CDR3 length: 15 residues. In nucleotides, the CDR3 is TGCGCCAGCAGCTTGATATTTGGGATGAGTGAGACCCAGTACTTC. Amino acid sequence: CASSLIFGMSETQYF. Together with reference TRBV5-1 and TRBJ2-5, the CDR3 gives the full variable domain: KAGVTQTPRYLIKTRGQQVTLSCSPISGHRSVSWYQQTPGQGLQFLFEYFSETQRNKGNFPGRFSGRQFSNSRSEMNVSTLELGDSALYLCASSLIFGMSETQYFGPGTRLLVL.

Turning to this clonotype: Given a much more abundant clone one base away, this may be a read error. This sequence joins TRBV5-1 and TRBJ1-4, with D maybe TRBD1 (5 bases). The V end was cut by 3 bases, the J end by 4 bases, with 10 bases between. Germline CDR1 and CDR2: SGHRS and YFSETQ. This CDR3 has 14 residues. The CDR3 DNA follows: TGCGCCAGCAGCTCGGGAGGGGTTAATGAAAAACTGTTTTTT. Protein product: CASSSGGVNEKLFF.

This clonotype was recorded at least ten times. The chain links TRBV20-1 to TRBJ1-1, with D unresolved. V lost 0 bases and J lost 0, with 11 bases in between. Germline CDR1 and CDR2: DFQATT and SNEGSKA (reference sequence). The CDR3 covers 15 residues. For the CDR3, the DNA is TGCAGTGCTAGAGATCTGGCGGAACTGAACACTGAAGCTTTCTTT. The encoded protein is CSARDLAELNTEAFF.

This clonotype was found many times. V and J are TRBV3-1 and TRBJ1-1; unclear D gene. The V end was cut by 1 base, the J end by 1 base, with 13 bases between. The germline gives CDR1 LGHDT, CDR2 YNNKEL (reference sequence). The CDR3 is 16 residues long. CDR3 loop: CASSQGLFGTNTEAFF. The CDR3 DNA reads TGTGCCAGCAGCCAAGGATTGTTTGGCACGAACACTGAAGCTTTCTTT.

In this sample, this clonotype turned up a few times. This chain connects TRBV9 to TRBJ2-5; 11 nucleotides align to TRBD1. The V gene's germline CDR1 is SGDLS and CDR2 YYNGEE. V trimming: 3 bases; J trimming: 5 bases; junction bases outside the gene matches: 3. The CDR3 runs to 14 residues. The DNA of the CDR3 is TGTGCCAGCAGCGCGGGACAGGGGGGCGAGACCCAGTACTTC. Encoded protein: CASSAGQGGETQYF.

The sample holds many counts of this clonotype. The rearrangement joins TRBV28 to TRBJ1-3; D gene ambiguous. This CDR3 region has 14 residues. CDR1 and CDR2 (germline): MDHEN, SYDVKM. V lost 3 bases, J lost 4 bases, and 10 bases lay in between. The chain's CDR3 is CASSLDFNGNTIYF. CDR3 bases: TGTGCCAGCAGTTTGGACTTTAACGGAAACACCATATATTTT. The full variable domain, in which reference TRBV28 and TRBJ1-3 provide the parts outside the CDR3, is DVKVTQSSRYLVKRTGEKVFLECVQDMDHENMFWYRQDPGLGLRLIYFSYDVKMKEKGDIPEGYSVSREKKERFSLILESASTNQTSMYLCASSLDFNGNTIYFGEGSWLTVV.

This clonotype was seen many times. This sequence joins TRBV20-1 and TRBJ2-1; D is possibly TRBD2 (6 bases). Trimming took 0 bases from V and 2 from J, leaving 11 bases between them. Germline lookup yields CDR1 DFQATT and CDR2 SNEGSKA (reference sequence). This CDR3 spans 15 amino acids. The CDR3 region is CSARDNGRAYNEQFF. The CDR3 region has the DNA TGCAGTGCTAGAGATAACGGGAGAGCCTACAATGAGCAGTTCTTC.

This clonotype was counted many times. The gene calls are TRBV6-2 or TRBV6-3 and TRBJ2-3, with D perhaps TRBD2 (6 bases). V shed 2 bases and J shed 6 bases, with 30 bases lying between them. Per the germline V gene, CDR1 is MNHEY and CDR2 is SVGEGT. The CDR3 totals 20 residues. CDR3 sequence (DNA): TGTGCCAGCAGTTACCCCCATCTTGGGACGGGACTTCGAGGATTCGATACGCAGTATTTT. It encodes CASSYPHLGTGLRGFDTQYF.

There are many counts of this clonotype. This chain connects TRBV3-1 to TRBJ1-5; TRBD1 matches at 9 bases. The CDR3 runs to 17 residues. Unmatched junction bases numbered 15, after V lost 3 bases and J lost 9 bases. Germline CDR1 and CDR2: LGHDT and YNNKEL (reference sequence). The CDR3 protein is CASSQGHPGQGFGPQHF. The CDR3 DNA sequence: TGTGCCAGCAGCCAGGGACATCCGGGACAGGGATTTGGGCCCCAGCATTTT.

This clonotype came up many times. V gene TRBV28 combines with J gene TRBJ2-1, with 10 bases identical to TRBD2. V lost 3 bases, J lost 8 bases, and 13 bases stayed unmatched. CDR1 is MDHEN and CDR2 is SYDVKM in the germline V gene. CDR3 length: 17 residues. The CDR3 sequence: CASSFPLLAGVVDEQFF. The CDR3 region has the DNA TGTGCCAGCAGTTTCCCCCTCCTAGCGGGAGTTGTAGATGAGCAGTTCTTC. Supplemented by reference TRBV28 and TRBJ2-1, the full variable domain reads DVKVTQSSRYLVKRTGEKVFLECVQDMDHENMFWYRQDPGLGLRLIYFSYDVKMKEKGDIPEGYSVSREKKERFSLILESASTNQTSMYLCASSFPLLAGVVDEQFFGPGTRLTVL.

The J gene is TRBJ1-5, the V gene TRBV2; D is unresolved. Germline V lookup: CDR1 SNHLY, CDR2 FYNNEI. The CDR3 extends over 14 amino acids. With 4 bases removed from V and 0 bases from J, the gap between germline ends came to 7 bases. CDR3 nucleotide sequence: TGTGCCAGCAGTGGGTCGGATAGCAATCAGCCCCAGCATTTT. Protein sequence: CASSGSDSNQPQHF.

The chain joins TRBV19 to TRBJ2-6, with D possibly being TRBD1 (5 bases). The CDR3 is 15 residues long. The germline V and J ends were trimmed by 5 bases and 0 bases, with 8 bases remaining between them. Germline assignment: CDR1 LNHDA and CDR2 SQIVND (reference sequence). In DNA, the CDR3 is TGTGCCAGTAGTGACAGACTCTCTGGGGCCAACGTCCTGACTTTC. Its translation: CASSDRLSGANVLTF. The full variable domain, in which reference TRBV19 and TRBJ2-6 provide the parts outside the CDR3, is DGGITQSPKYLFRKEGQNVTLSCEQNLNHDAMYWYRQDPGQGLRLIYYSQIVNDFQKGDIAEGYSVSREKKESFPLTVTSAQKNPTAFYLCASSDRLSGANVLTFGAGSRLTVL.

Many counts were recorded for this clonotype. The CDR3 region is CASGLARGLGGYTF. The CDR3 DNA sequence: TGTGCTAGTGGTTTGGCCAGGGGGTTAGGTGGCTACACCTTC. The rearrangement joins TRBV12-5 to TRBJ1-2, with TRBD1 matching over 7 bases. CDR1 is LGHNT, CDR2 FRNRAP, per germline. V trimming: 1 base; J trimming: 7 bases; junction bases outside the gene matches: 6. The CDR3 extends over 14 amino acids. The variable domain in full, with the rest retrieved from reference TRBV12-5 and TRBJ1-2, is DARVTQTPRHKVTEMGQEVTMRCQPILGHNTVFWYRQTMMQGLELLAYFRNRAPLDDSGMPKDRFSAEMPDATLATLKIQPSEPRDSAVYFCASGLARGLGGYTFGSGTRLTVV.

V and J are TRBV30 and TRBJ1-3; D is unresolved. The CDR3 covers 15 residues. V was clipped by 4 bases and J by 0 bases, with 13 bases between them. Germline V gene sequence: CDR1 GTSNPN, CDR2 SVGIG (reference sequence). CDR3 sequence reads: CAWNRGRGSGNTIYF. CDR3 nucleotide sequence: TGTGCCTGGAATCGAGGCCGGGGCTCTGGAAACACCATATATTTT.

This clonotype was counted between two and nine times. V and J are TRBV7-9 and TRBJ2-1, with TRBD2 matching 13 bases. The J segment lost 9 bases and the V segment lost 6 bases, leaving 11 bases of the junction unmatched. Germline lookup yields CDR1 SEHNR and CDR2 FQNEAQ (reference sequence). CDR3 length equals 16 residues. The CDR3 loop is CASRNNPGLAGSEQFF. The CDR3 nucleotides read TGTGCCAGCAGAAACAACCCGGGACTAGCGGGATCTGAGCAGTTCTTC.